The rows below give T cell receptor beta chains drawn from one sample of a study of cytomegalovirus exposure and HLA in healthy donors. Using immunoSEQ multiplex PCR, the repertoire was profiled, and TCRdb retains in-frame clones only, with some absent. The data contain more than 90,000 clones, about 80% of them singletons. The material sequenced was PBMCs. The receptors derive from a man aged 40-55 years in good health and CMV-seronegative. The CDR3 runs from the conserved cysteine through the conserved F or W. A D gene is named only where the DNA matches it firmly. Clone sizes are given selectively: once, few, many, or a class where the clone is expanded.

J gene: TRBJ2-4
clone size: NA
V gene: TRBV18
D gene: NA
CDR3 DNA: TGTGCCAGCTCACCGGGCCTAGCCAAAAACATTCAGTACTTC
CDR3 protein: CASSPGLAKNIQYF

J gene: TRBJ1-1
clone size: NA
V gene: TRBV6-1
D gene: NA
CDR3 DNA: TGTGCCAGCAGTGAAGCGGGGGCAGGGAACACTGAAGCTTTCTTT
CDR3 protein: CASSEAGAGNTEAFF

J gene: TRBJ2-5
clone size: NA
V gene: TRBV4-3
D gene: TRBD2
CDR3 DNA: TGCGCCAGCAGCCGGGGACGGGAGGTGATAGAGACCCAGTACTTC
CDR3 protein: CASSRGREVIETQYF

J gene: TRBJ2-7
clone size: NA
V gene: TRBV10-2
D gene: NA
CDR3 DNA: TGCGCCAGCAGTGAACGACACCGCGCCTACGAGCAGTACTTC
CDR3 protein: CASSERHRAYEQYF

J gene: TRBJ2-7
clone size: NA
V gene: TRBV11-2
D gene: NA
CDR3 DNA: TGTGCCAGCAGCTTACAAGGTCTGGGGGGCGAGCAGTACTTC
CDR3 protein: CASSLQGLGGEQYF

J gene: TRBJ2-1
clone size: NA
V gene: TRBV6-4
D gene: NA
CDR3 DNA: TGTGCCAGCAGTGTCAACTTTGGAGATTACAATGAGCAGTTCTTC
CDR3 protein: CASSVNFGDYNEQFF

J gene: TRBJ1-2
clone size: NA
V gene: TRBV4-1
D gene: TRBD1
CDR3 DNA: TGCGCCAGCAGCCAGGATCGACAGGGAGGCTATGGCTACACCTTC
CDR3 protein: CASSQDRQGGYGYTF

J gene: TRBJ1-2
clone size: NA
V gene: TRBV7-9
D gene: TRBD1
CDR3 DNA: TGTGCCAGCAGCTCGGGACAGGGGTACTATGGCTACACCTTC
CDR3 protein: CASSSGQGYYGYTF

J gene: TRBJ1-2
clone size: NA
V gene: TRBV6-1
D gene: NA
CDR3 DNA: TGTGCCAGCAGTGAAGTGGTCTGGGGGGTATATGGCTACACCTTC
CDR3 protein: CASSEVVWGVYGYTF

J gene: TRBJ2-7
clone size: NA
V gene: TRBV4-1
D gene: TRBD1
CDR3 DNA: TGCGCCAGCAGCCAAGGGGACAGAAGCTCCTACGAGCAGTACTTC
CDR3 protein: CASSQGDRSSYEQYF

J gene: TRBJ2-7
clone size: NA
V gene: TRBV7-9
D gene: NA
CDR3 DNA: TGTTCCAGCAGCTTAACTAGTCCCTACGAGCAGTACTTC
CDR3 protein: CSSSLTSPYEQYF

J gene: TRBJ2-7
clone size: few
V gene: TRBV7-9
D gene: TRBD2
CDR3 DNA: TGTGCCAGCAGCGGGACTAGCGGATCCTACGAGCAGTACTTC
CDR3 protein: CASSGTSGSYEQYF

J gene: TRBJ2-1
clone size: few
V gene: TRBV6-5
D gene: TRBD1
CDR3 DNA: TGTGCCAGCAGTTACTCGACAGGGGGGAATGAGCAGTTCTTC
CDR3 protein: CASSYSTGGNEQFF

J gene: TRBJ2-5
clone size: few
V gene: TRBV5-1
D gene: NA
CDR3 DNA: TGCGCCAGCAGCCTTCAGGGCCGGGAGACCCAGTACTTC
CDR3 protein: CASSLQGRETQYF